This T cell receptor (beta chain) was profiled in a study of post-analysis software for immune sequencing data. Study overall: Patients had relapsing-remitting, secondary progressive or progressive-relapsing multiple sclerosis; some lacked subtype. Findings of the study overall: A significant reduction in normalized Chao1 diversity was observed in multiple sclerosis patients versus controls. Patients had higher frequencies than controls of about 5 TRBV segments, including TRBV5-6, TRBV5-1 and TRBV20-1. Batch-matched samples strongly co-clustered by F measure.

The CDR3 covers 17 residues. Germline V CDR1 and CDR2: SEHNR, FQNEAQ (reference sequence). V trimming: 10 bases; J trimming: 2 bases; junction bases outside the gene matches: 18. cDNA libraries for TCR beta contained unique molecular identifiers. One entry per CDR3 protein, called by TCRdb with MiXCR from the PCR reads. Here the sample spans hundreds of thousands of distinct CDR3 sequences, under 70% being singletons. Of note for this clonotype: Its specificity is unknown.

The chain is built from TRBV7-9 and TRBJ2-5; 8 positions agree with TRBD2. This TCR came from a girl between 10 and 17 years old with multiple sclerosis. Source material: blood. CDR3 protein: CATRVVWREVRQETQYF. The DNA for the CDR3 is TGTGCCACCCGCGTTGTGTGGCGGGAGGTTCGGCAAGAGACCCAGTACTTC.